Presented here are 27 T cell receptor beta chains from one specimen sequenced in a study of T cell responses to AZD1222 COVID-19 vaccine. Clones were sequenced by immunoSEQ multiplex PCR, and TCRdb holds only the in-frame ones, with some missing. The data show about 140,000 clones, about 88% seen once. The specimen was peripheral blood, collected on day 0 of AZD1222 vaccination. These receptor sequences come from an adult in good health.

This clone was detected only once. The chain uses TRBV18 and TRBJ2-7; 14 bases line up with TRBD2. The CDR3 has 17 amino acids. Trimming at V came to 3 bases and at J to 1 base, leaving 5 bases not matched to a gene. Per the germline V gene, CDR1 is KGHSH and CDR2 is LQKENI. The CDR3 protein is CASSPDGLAGGSYEQYF. DNA of the CDR3: TGTGCCAGCTCACCCGACGGACTAGCGGGAGGTTCCTACGAGCAGTACTTC.

This clone occurred a few times. The genes are TRBV7-6 and TRBJ2-7; D not certain. The germline V and J ends were trimmed by 5 bases and 2 bases, with 16 bases remaining between them. Germline V gene lookup returns CDR1 SGHVS and CDR2 FNYEAQ. The CDR3 contains 15 residues. The chain's CDR3 is CASSPQGSGPYEQYF. CDR3 DNA: TGTGCCAGCAGCCCTCAAGGGTCAGGCCCCTACGAGCAGTACTTC.

This clone was recorded once. A junction end diverges from the germline sequence, so it may reflect a read error. The CDR3 sequence is CASTLLQGFQGSF. The CDR3 bases are TGTGCCAGCACCCTACTCCAAGGGTTCCAAGGTTCCTTT. V is TRBV6-6 and J is TRBJ1-1; no clear D gene. The CDR3 totals 13 residues. From germline, CDR1 is MNHNY and CDR2 SVGAGI (reference sequence).

The gene calls are TRBV12-3 or TRBV12-4 and TRBJ2-7; D is unresolved. Trimming removed 3 bases at V and 5 bases at J, with 11 bases between. The CDR3 covers 13 residues. CDR3 sequence reads: CASSFSLGDEQYF. The CDR3 nucleotides read TGTGCCAGCAGTTTCAGTCTCGGCGACGAGCAGTACTTC.

The chain has TRBV11-3 and TRBJ1-3; no clear D gene. Germline lookup yields CDR1 SGHNT and CDR2 YENEEA. Trimming shortened V by 7 bases and J by 6 bases, and 10 bases separated the two germline ends. The CDR3 extends over 12 amino acids. CDR3 coding DNA: TGTGCCAGCACCTCGAAGGTAAACACCATATATTTT. As protein: CASTSKVNTIYF.

The genes are TRBV2 and TRBJ2-7, with TRBD2 identical over 13 bases. Germline V gene sequence: CDR1 SNHLY, CDR2 FYNNEI. CDR3 length: 15 amino acids. V was pared by 4 bases and J by 7 bases, with 7 bases of the junction left unmatched. The DNA for the CDR3 is TGTGCCAGCAGTGGTTTGGGACTAGCGGGGAAGGAGCAGTACTTC. It translates to CASSGLGLAGKEQYF.

The J gene is TRBJ2-1, the V gene TRBV5-5, with 9 bases fitting TRBD1. Germline V gene data show CDR1 as SGHKS and CDR2 as YYEKEE (reference sequence). The junction had 1 base not matched to a gene; V was cut back by 0 bases and J by 3 bases. The CDR3 is made up of 15 amino acids. Here the CDR3 DNA reads TGTGCCAGCAGCTTGGCGGGACAGGGCTACAATGAGCAGTTCTTC. Translated: CASSLAGQGYNEQFF.

CDR3 nucleotide sequence: TGTGCCAGCACCGCCGAAAACATTGCTAACTATGGCTACACCTTC. Translating it yields CASTAENIANYGYTF. The chain has TRBV9 and TRBJ1-2; D is uncertain. CDR3 length: 15 residues. V was shortened by 6 bases and J by 0 bases, with 15 bases between the two germline ends. Germline lookup yields CDR1 SGDLS and CDR2 YYNGEE.

The chain uses TRBV27 and TRBJ2-7, with 8 bases aligning to TRBD1. V lost 4 bases, J lost 7 bases, and 9 bases stayed unmatched. The V gene's germline CDR1 is MNHEY and CDR2 SMNVEV (reference sequence). This CDR3 comprises 14 residues. The CDR3 nucleotides are TGTGCCAGCAGTTGGGACAGGAAGAGGGGGGAGCAGTACTTC. Translating it yields CASSWDRKRGEQYF.

The V call is TRBV5-1, the J call TRBJ2-2; no definite D call. V was trimmed by 0 bases and J by 3 bases, leaving 9 bases between them. The CDR3 consists of 15 residues. The germline V gene has CDR1 SGHRS and CDR2 YFSETQ. This CDR3 is CASSLDVRDTGELFF. The DNA of the CDR3 is TGCGCCAGCAGCTTGGATGTCCGAGACACCGGGGAGCTGTTTTTT.

The V and J genes are TRBV29-1 and TRBJ2-7, with D perhaps TRBD1 (6 bases). The CDR3 totals 11 residues. Germline CDR1 reads SQVTM; CDR2 reads ANQGSEA. V was cut by 5 bases and J by 3 bases, with 8 bases left in between. The CDR3 DNA sequence: TGCAGCGTTCAGGACAGCTACGAGCAGTACTTC. It is translated as CSVQDSYEQYF.

This chain links TRBV27 with TRBJ2-1; D possibly uses TRBD1 or TRBD2 (6 bases each). CDR1 and CDR2 from the germline V gene are MNHEY and SMNVEV (reference sequence). V was clipped by 6 bases and J by 5 bases, with 17 bases between them. The CDR3 consists of 15 residues. This CDR3 reads CASRIQGRLDNEQFF. In DNA, the CDR3 is TGTGCCAGCAGGATTCAGGGGAGGCTCGACAATGAGCAGTTCTTC.

This clone was seen more than once but under ten times. The chain carries TRBV5-5 and TRBJ2-1; TRBD1 agrees at 9 bases. V shed 4 bases, J shed 6 bases, and the junction held 14 bases outside the gene matches. CDR1 and CDR2 (germline): SGHKS, YYEKEE (reference sequence). The CDR3 has 17 residues. This chain's CDR3 is CASSATSGTGIINEQFF. The CDR3 nucleotides read TGTGCCAGCAGCGCGACTTCCGGGACAGGGATTATCAATGAGCAGTTCTTC.

The chain combines TRBV2 with TRBJ2-2, with unresolved D. The CDR3 is 14 residues long. Looked up from germline, CDR1 is SNHLY and CDR2 is FYNNEI. The V end was cut by 5 bases, the J end by 3 bases, with 10 bases between. CDR3 in DNA: TGTGCCAGCAGTCCGACTGCATACACCGGGGAGCTGTTTTTT. Amino acid sequence: CASSPTAYTGELFF.

This clone was observed a handful of times. The chain carries TRBV28 and TRBJ2-5; TRBD2 matches at 11 bases. J gave up 2 bases and V 8 bases, and 10 bases lay outside the gene matches. The length of the CDR3 is 16 residues. From germline, CDR1 is MDHEN and CDR2 SYDVKM. The CDR3 here is CASRPEGLADQETQYF. For the CDR3, the DNA is TGTGCCAGCCGTCCGGAGGGACTAGCGGATCAAGAGACCCAGTACTTC.

This chain uses TRBV28 with TRBJ2-7, with 7 bases fitting TRBD2. The CDR3 contains 14 residues. V shed 5 bases, J shed 3 bases, and the junction held 7 bases outside the gene matches. The germline gives CDR1 MDHEN, CDR2 SYDVKM. The CDR3 region has the DNA TGTGCCAGCAGTAGATGGACTAGAGACTACGAGCAGTACTTC. Its translation: CASSRWTRDYEQYF. Full variable domain (rest looked up from reference TRBV28 and TRBJ2-7): DVKVTQSSRYLVKRTGEKVFLECVQDMDHENMFWYRQDPGLGLRLIYFSYDVKMKEKGDIPEGYSVSREKKERFSLILESASTNQTSMYLCASSRWTRDYEQYFGPGTRLTVT.

The sample holds a few counts of this clone. The J gene is TRBJ2-3, the V gene TRBV27, with D uncertain. This CDR3 has 13 amino acids. The germline CDR1 and CDR2 sequences are MNHEY and SMNVEV (reference sequence). V was shortened by 3 bases and J by 0 bases, with 4 bases between the two germline ends. This CDR3 reads CASSFSSTDTQYF. The CDR3 DNA sequence: TGTGCCAGCAGTTTCTCTAGCACAGATACGCAGTATTTT.

The chain links TRBV4-2 to TRBJ2-6, with TRBD1 identical over 7 bases. Germline trimming cut 5 bases from V and 1 base from J; bases unmatched to any gene: 5. Germline V lookup: CDR1 LGHNA, CDR2 YNFKEQ. CDR3 length: 16 amino acids. In nucleotides, the CDR3 is TGTGCCAGCAGCACTAAGACAGGGTCTGGGGCCAACGTCCTGACTTTC. Translation: CASSTKTGSGANVLTF.

The rearrangement links TRBV4-1 to TRBJ1-1; D unresolved. This CDR3 is built from 17 residues. The germline V and J ends were trimmed by 0 bases and 5 bases, with 19 bases remaining between them. Germline V lookup: CDR1 MGHRA, CDR2 YSYEKL. In DNA form, the CDR3 reads TGCGCCAGCAGCCAAGATCCGGCATACAAGGGCTATACTGAAGCTTTCTTT. It specifies CASSQDPAYKGYTEAFF.

The gene calls are TRBV5-1 and TRBJ2-1; 10 bases fit TRBD1. This CDR3 is built from 13 residues. CDR1 is SGHRS and CDR2 is YFSETQ in the germline V gene. V was pared by 6 bases and J by 8 bases, with 5 bases of the junction left unmatched. The CDR3 sequence: CASNLDRGDEQFF. CDR3 bases: TGCGCCAGCAACCTGGACAGGGGGGATGAGCAGTTCTTC.

This chain uses TRBV6-5 with TRBJ2-5; D not resolved. Germline V lookup: CDR1 MNHEY, CDR2 SVGAGI. Deletions cut 4 bases from V and 2 bases from J, with 8 bases between. This CDR3 is built from 13 residues. Written as DNA, the CDR3 is TGTGCCAGCAGTTTGAGAATGCAAGAGACCCAGTACTTC. Its protein product is CASSLRMQETQYF.

V gene TRBV6-5 combines with J gene TRBJ2-1; 13 bases line up with TRBD2. The V and J ends lost 6 bases and 10 bases, in that order; junction bases with no gene match: 6. The germline CDR1 and CDR2 sequences are MNHEY and SVGAGI. The CDR3 spans 14 residues. DNA of the CDR3: TGTGCCAGCAGCCGACTAGCGGGAGGCCGCGAGCAGTTCTTC. It specifies CASSRLAGGREQFF.

This clone was seen only a few times. This chain joins TRBV6-6 and TRBJ1-2; the D gene is possibly TRBD1 (6 bases). The CDR3 extends over 16 amino acids. Trimming took off 3 bases at V and 2 bases at J, with 16 bases between the two ends. Germline loops: CDR1 MNHNY, CDR2 SVGAGI (reference sequence). The CDR3 region has the DNA TGTGCCAGCAGTTATCCTCCGGGACAAAGGAACTATGGCTACACCTTC. It translates to CASSYPPGQRNYGYTF.

The rearrangement links TRBV2 to TRBJ1-1; 10 bases are a match to TRBD1. This CDR3 has 14 amino acids. V dropped 6 bases and J dropped 2; count of bases not matched to a gene: 3. CDR1 is SNHLY, CDR2 FYNNEI, per germline. The CDR3 loop is CASSGTGVNTEAFF. CDR3 nucleotide sequence: TGTGCCAGCAGCGGGACAGGGGTTAACACTGAAGCTTTCTTT.

This clone was recorded only once. This chain links TRBV3-1 (or the pseudogene TRBV3-2) with TRBJ1-2, with D hard to call. The germline CDR1 and CDR2 sequences are LGHDT and YNNKEL (reference sequence). The V end was cut by 0 bases, the J end by 8 bases, with 10 bases between. There are 13 residues in the CDR3. The CDR3 region is CASSQDAVRGYTF. As DNA, the CDR3 is TGTGCCAGCAGCCAAGATGCGGTAAGGGGCTACACCTTC.

The genes are TRBV6-4 and TRBJ1-1; D remains ambiguous. The CDR3 extends over 14 amino acids. The V gene's germline CDR1 is MRHNA and CDR2 SNTAGT. The V end lost 3 bases, the J end lost 3 bases, and 11 bases lay between the germline ends. The DNA of the CDR3 is TGTGCCAGCAGTGAATCGGGGATCGACACTGAAGCTTTCTTT. Translating gives CASSESGIDTEAFF.

The chain is built from TRBV5-6 and TRBJ1-4; D is unclear. The V end was cut by 0 bases, the J end by 8 bases, with 11 bases between. This CDR3 contains 14 residues. The V gene's germline CDR1 is SGHDT and CDR2 YYEEEE. CDR3 region: CASSLGARHEKLFF. The CDR3 DNA reads as TGTGCCAGCAGCTTGGGGGCCCGTCACGAAAAACTGTTTTTT.